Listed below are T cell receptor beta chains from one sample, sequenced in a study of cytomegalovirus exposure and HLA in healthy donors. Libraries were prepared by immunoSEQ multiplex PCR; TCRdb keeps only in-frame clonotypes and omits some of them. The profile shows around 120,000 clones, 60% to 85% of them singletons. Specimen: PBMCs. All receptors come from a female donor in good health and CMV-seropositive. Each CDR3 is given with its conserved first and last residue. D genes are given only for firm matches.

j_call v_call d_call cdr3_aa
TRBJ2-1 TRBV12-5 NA CASGIRVQNEQFF
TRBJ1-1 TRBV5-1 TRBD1 CASSFMDRGEAEAFF
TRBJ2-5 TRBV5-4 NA CASSLRDSQETQYF
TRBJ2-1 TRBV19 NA CASRSSKGINEQFF
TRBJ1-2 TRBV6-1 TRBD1 CASIPPGGNYGYTF
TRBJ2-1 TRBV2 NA CASSPRLALTGREQFF
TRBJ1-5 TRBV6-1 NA CASSERGANQPQHF
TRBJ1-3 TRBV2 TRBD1 CASTPKGARNTIYF
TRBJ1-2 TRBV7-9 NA CASSSDTNYGYTF
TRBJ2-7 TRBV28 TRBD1 CASNDRGYEQYF
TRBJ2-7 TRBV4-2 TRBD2 CASSQGGGSRSEQYF
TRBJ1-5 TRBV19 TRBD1 CASSSLGQFSNQPQHF
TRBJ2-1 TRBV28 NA CASSPGTPGLYEQFF
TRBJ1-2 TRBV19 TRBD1 CASGTGGGYGYTF
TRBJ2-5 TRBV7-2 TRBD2 CASSSRLAGPQETQYF
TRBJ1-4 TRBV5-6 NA CASSLGVGGLGEKLFF
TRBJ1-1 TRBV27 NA CASSLSRVGGMNTEAFF